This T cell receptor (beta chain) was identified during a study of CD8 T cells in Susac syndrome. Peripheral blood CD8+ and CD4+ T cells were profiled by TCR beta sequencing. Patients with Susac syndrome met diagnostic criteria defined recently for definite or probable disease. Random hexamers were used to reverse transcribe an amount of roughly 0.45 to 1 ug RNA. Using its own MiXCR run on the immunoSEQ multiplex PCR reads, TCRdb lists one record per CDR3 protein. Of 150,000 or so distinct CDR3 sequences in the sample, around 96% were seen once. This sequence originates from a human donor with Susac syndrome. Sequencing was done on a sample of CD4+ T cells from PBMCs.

CDR3 sequence reads: CASSESAGGNIQYF. CDR3 coding DNA: TGCGCCAGCAGTGAGTCTGCAGGGGGGAACATTCAGTACTTC. V usage is TRBV10-2 and J usage is TRBJ2-4, with D possibly being TRBD1 (7 bases). Trimming cost V 0 bases and J 7 bases, with 10 bases left between them. Per germline, CDR1 WSHSY and CDR2 SAAADI. The CDR3 loop spans 14 amino acids.